What follows are 27 T cell receptor beta chains derived from one specimen sequenced in a study of identifying expanded T cells in peripheral blood. The method was immunoSEQ multiplex PCR; TCRdb's version includes in-frame clones alone and lacks a portion of them. The sample has about 89,000 clones, approximately 90% seen once; the top ten hold 4%. Sequenced sample: blood. The source of these receptors is a person aged 18-69 years in good health.

This clone was seen a handful of times. The CDR3 region has the DNA TGCGCCAGCAGTCCTCACGGAGCTAACTATGGCTACACCTTC. It encodes CASSPHGANYGYTF. V usage is TRBV23-1 and J usage is TRBJ1-2; D gene unclear. TRBV23-1 is an open reading frame, and its role is uncertain. The CDR3 totals 14 residues. Trimming took 4 bases from V and 0 from J, leaving 9 bases between them.

The gene calls are TRBV7-3 and TRBJ2-2; 10 nucleotides match TRBD2. V was clipped by 4 bases and J by 0 bases; unmatched bases: 2. The germline gives CDR1 SGHTA, CDR2 FQGTGA. This CDR3 region has 16 residues. The CDR3 loop is CASSSTSGSNTGELFF. As DNA, the CDR3 is TGTGCCAGCAGCTCGACTAGCGGGTCGAACACCGGGGAGCTGTTTTTT.

This clone was seen more than once but under ten times. The chain has TRBV30 and TRBJ1-2; 7 bases are a match to TRBD1. CDR1 GTSNPN and CDR2 SVGIG come from the germline V gene (reference sequence). This CDR3 has 12 amino acids. V shed 7 bases, J shed 2 bases, and the junction held 4 bases outside the gene matches. DNA for the CDR3: TGTGCCTTCACAGGGGCCAACTATGGCTACACCTTC. It translates to CAFTGANYGYTF.

The J gene is TRBJ2-3, the V gene TRBV9; maybe TRBD2 (8 bases). Trimming took 4 bases from V and 7 from J, leaving 22 bases between them. CDR3 length: 16 amino acids. The germline CDR1 and CDR2 sequences are SGDLS and YYNGEE. CDR3 in DNA: TGTGCCAGCAGCTCAGGGGGACTAGATAGGGGGAATACGCAGTATTTT. It translates to CASSSGGLDRGNTQYF. Variable domain in full (rest from reference TRBV9 and TRBJ2-3): DSGVTQTPKHLITATGQRVTLRCSPRSGDLSVYWYQQSLDQGLQFLIQYYNGEERAKGNILERFSAQQFPDLHSELNLSSLELGDSALYFCASSSGGLDRGNTQYFGPGTRLTVL.

The chain has TRBV28 and TRBJ2-5, with 12 bases matching TRBD2. The trim removed 6 bases at V and 1 base at J, leaving 0 bases unmatched. The length of the CDR3 is 14 residues. Germline V CDR1 and CDR2: MDHEN, SYDVKM. CDR3 residues: CASRLAGGQETQYF. The CDR3 nucleotides are TGTGCCAGCAGACTAGCGGGAGGCCAAGAGACCCAGTACTTC.

This clone showed up just once. The chain carries TRBV28 and TRBJ2-7; D remains ambiguous. Deletions cut 2 bases from V and 0 bases from J, with 14 bases between. This CDR3 region has 16 residues. Germline values: CDR1 MDHEN, CDR2 SYDVKM. The CDR3 spells CASSLSLPDSSYEQYF. DNA of the CDR3: TGTGCCAGCAGTTTAAGTCTTCCCGATAGCTCCTACGAGCAGTACTTC.

The chain has TRBV5-5 and TRBJ1-5, with 7 bases matching TRBD1. The ends lost 5 bases at V and 7 bases at J; junction bases unmatched: 9. CDR1 is SGHKS and CDR2 is YYEKEE in the germline V gene (reference sequence). The CDR3 covers 14 residues. The DNA for the CDR3 is TGTGCCAGCAGTATAGACAGGGAGAGGCAGCCCCAGCATTTT. Its translation is CASSIDRERQPQHF.

The rearrangement links TRBV7-3 to TRBJ2-2; TRBD1 or TRBD2 may be the D gene (6 bases each). The CDR3 consists of 16 residues. V lost 5 bases to trimming and J lost 4 bases, with 17 bases between them. From germline, CDR1 is SGHTA and CDR2 FQGTGA. CDR3 in amino acids: CASSPGVTGGTGELFF. CDR3 sequence (DNA): TGTGCCAGCAGCCCGGGGGTGACAGGAGGCACCGGGGAGCTGTTTTTT.

In this sample, this clone turned up once. The chain is built from TRBV21-1 and TRBJ2-6; TRBD1 was called by the table and not checked on the DNA. TRBV21-1 is a recognized pseudogene. This CDR3 has 18 amino acids. This CDR3 is CASSQRDRAFSGANVLTF. In nucleotides, the CDR3 is TGTGCCAGCAGCCAGCGGGACAGGGCCTTCTCTGGGGCCAACGTCCTGACTTTC.

The rearrangement uses TRBV30 and TRBJ2-3, with 10 nucleotides matching TRBD2. V lost 7 bases, J lost 6 bases, and 7 bases stayed unmatched. Germline V gene lookup returns CDR1 GTSNPN and CDR2 SVGIG (reference sequence). The CDR3 loop spans 13 amino acids. The CDR3: CAYSSGSTDTQYF. The CDR3 DNA reads TGTGCCTATTCTAGCGGGAGTACGGATACGCAGTATTTT.

The V call is TRBV4-2, the J call TRBJ2-7; tentatively, D is TRBD2 (6 bases). Trimming took 0 bases from V and 5 from J, leaving 11 bases between them. This CDR3 spans 14 amino acids. Germline V gives CDR1 LGHNA, CDR2 YNFKEQ. CDR3 in DNA: TGTGCCAGCAGCCAAGATTGGAGGGTCCACGAGCAGTACTTC. Amino acids: CASSQDWRVHEQYF.

J is TRBJ2-2 and V is TRBV6-1, with D perhaps matching TRBD2 (6 bases). Germline loops: CDR1 MNHNS, CDR2 SASEGT. The V gene lost 1 base and the J gene lost 7 bases, with 13 bases spanning the gap. The CDR3 length is 15 residues. CDR3 sequence: CASSEEEGRGGELFF. The CDR3, as DNA: TGTGCCAGCAGTGAAGAGGAGGGGCGCGGCGGGGAGCTGTTTTTT.

Here the CDR3 DNA reads TGTGCCTGGAGTGTAGGGGCCTACGAGCAGTACTTC. This codes for CAWSVGAYEQYF. The chain is built from TRBV30 and TRBJ2-7; D may be TRBD1 (5 bases). The germline V and J ends were trimmed by 0 bases and 2 bases, with 5 bases remaining between them. This CDR3 region has 12 residues. Per the germline V gene, CDR1 is GTSNPN and CDR2 is SVGIG (reference sequence).

The chain recombines TRBV27 with TRBJ2-7; maybe TRBD1 (6 bases). V was shortened by 5 bases and J by 4 bases, with 12 bases between the two germline ends. This CDR3 is built from 13 residues. Germline V gene lookup returns CDR1 MNHEY and CDR2 SMNVEV (reference sequence). The CDR3 nucleotides read TGTGCCAGCAGTCCCGGGACACGATACGAGCAGTACTTC. This sequence encodes CASSPGTRYEQYF.

Written as DNA, the CDR3 is TGTGCCAGCAGCCCCACCGGAGGGGTGGTGTACAATGAGCAGTTCTTC. Its translation: CASSPTGGVVYNEQFF. V is TRBV5-6 and J is TRBJ2-1; D perhaps matches TRBD2 (6 bases). The CDR3 sequence is 16 residues long. Trimming pared 4 bases from V and 4 bases from J, leaving 18 bases between. CDR1 is SGHDT and CDR2 is YYEEEE in the germline V gene.

This clone was counted once. This chain connects TRBV9 to TRBJ2-3; 9 bases fit TRBD1. The CDR3 runs to 15 residues. With V trimmed by 5 bases and J by 5 bases, 9 bases remained unmatched. In germline, CDR1 is SGDLS, CDR2 YYNGEE. In DNA form, the CDR3 reads TGTGCCAGCAGGGGGACAGGGCCATTGGGAGATACGCAGTATTTT. Its translation: CASRGTGPLGDTQYF.

This sequence joins TRBV28 and TRBJ1-1, with TRBD1 as a possible D gene (6 bases). The germline gives CDR1 MDHEN, CDR2 SYDVKM. The CDR3 is 13 residues long. Between the trimmed V and J ends, which lost 5 bases and 7 bases, there was a span of 14 bases. CDR3 DNA: TGTGCCAGCAGTCGACCCCAGGGGATTGAAGCTTTCTTT. Amino acid sequence: CASSRPQGIEAFF.

The count of this clone is one. The J gene is TRBJ1-4, the V gene TRBV27, with 8 bases fitting TRBD1. Losses at the gene ends were 4 bases for V and 8 bases for J; bases not matched to a gene: 9. This CDR3 contains 15 residues. Germline V gives CDR1 MNHEY, CDR2 SMNVEV (reference sequence). Here the CDR3 DNA reads TGTGCCAGCAGTTCTGGACAGGGACGCAGAGAAAAACTGTTTTTT. Its translation: CASSSGQGRREKLFF.

The chain employs TRBV5-4 and TRBJ2-7; 7 bases map to TRBD1. Germline assignment: CDR1 SGHNT and CDR2 YYREEE (reference sequence). The CDR3 runs to 15 residues. The junction had 9 bases not matched to a gene; V was cut back by 4 bases and J by 2 bases. For the CDR3, the DNA is TGTGCCAGCAGCCCGGGCCAGGGGGTAGCCTACGAGCAGTACTTC. Translating it yields CASSPGQGVAYEQYF.

The gene calls are TRBV19 and TRBJ2-2; no reliable D call. CDR1 LNHDA and CDR2 SQIVND come from the germline V gene (reference sequence). The CDR3 covers 16 residues. Trimming took off 11 bases at V and 4 bases at J, with 23 bases between the two ends. CDR3 coding DNA: TGTGCCTCAAGCCTTCCGAAGGGCATTACCACCGGGGAGCTGTTTTTT. Protein sequence: CASSLPKGITTGELFF.

V is TRBV6-1 and J is TRBJ2-6; TRBD2 is a possible D gene (7 bases). Per germline, CDR1 MNHNS and CDR2 SASEGT. CDR3 size: 15 residues. V lost 9 bases, J lost 0 bases, and 12 bases lay in between. CDR3 residues: CARGEGVSGANVLTF. The DNA for the CDR3 is TGTGCCAGGGGGGAGGGGGTCTCTGGGGCCAACGTCCTGACTTTC.

The rearrangement links TRBV11-2 to TRBJ1-1; TRBD1 aligns across 12 bases. The CDR3 is 18 residues long. Germline values: CDR1 SGHAT, CDR2 FQNNGV. J was trimmed by 2 bases and V by 0 bases; bases with no gene match: 7. CDR3 sequence (DNA): TGTGCCAGCAGCTTAGACTGGGGGACAGGGGGCTTTAACACTGAAGCTTTCTTT. It yields the protein CASSLDWGTGGFNTEAFF.

This clone was detected only a few times. V usage is TRBV28 and J usage is TRBJ1-1, with a tentative D call TRBD1 (6 bases). CDR1 is MDHEN, CDR2 SYDVKM, per germline. V dropped 2 bases and J dropped 5 bases, with 15 bases sitting between them. This CDR3 comprises 15 residues. As DNA, the CDR3 is TGTGCCAGCAGTTTAAGTTTGACAGGTCCAACTGAAGCTTTCTTT. It translates to CASSLSLTGPTEAFF. Complete variable domain (other parts from reference TRBV28 and TRBJ1-1): DVKVTQSSRYLVKRTGEKVFLECVQDMDHENMFWYRQDPGLGLRLIYFSYDVKMKEKGDIPEGYSVSREKKERFSLILESASTNQTSMYLCASSLSLTGPTEAFFGQGTRLTVV.

V usage is TRBV6-6 and J usage is TRBJ1-4, with 9 bases aligning to TRBD1. Germline values: CDR1 MNHNY, CDR2 SVGAGI (reference sequence). V was pared by 5 bases and J by 3 bases, with 7 bases of the junction left unmatched. This CDR3 is 16 amino acids long. Here the CDR3 reads CASSRTGVLANEKLFF. In DNA form, the CDR3 reads TGTGCCAGCAGTCGGACAGGGGTGCTTGCTAATGAAAAACTGTTTTTT.

The chain carries TRBV19 and TRBJ2-2; D unresolved. Germline V lookup: CDR1 LNHDA, CDR2 SQIVND (reference sequence). The V gene lost 11 bases and the J gene lost 7 bases, with 29 bases spanning the gap. The CDR3 spans 17 residues. CDR3 region: CASNRLGRSWLGGELFF. CDR3 in DNA: TGTGCCTCAAATCGATTAGGACGGAGCTGGTTGGGCGGGGAGCTGTTTTTT.

The rearrangement joins TRBV5-1 to TRBJ1-1; D gene unclear. Germline V lookup: CDR1 SGHRS, CDR2 YFSETQ. Trimming removed 0 bases at V and 2 bases at J, with 8 bases between. The CDR3 length is 14 residues. CDR3 loop: CASSLEAVNTEAFF. The CDR3 DNA reads as TGCGCCAGCAGCTTGGAGGCAGTCAACACTGAAGCTTTCTTT.

Of note for this clone: Different DNA sequences within this sample yield the same CDR3. The chain joins TRBV10-3 to TRBJ1-2; possibly TRBD1 for D (6 bases). Germline loops: CDR1 ENHRY, CDR2 SYGVKD. This CDR3 has 14 amino acids. Deletions cut 3 bases from V and 5 bases from J, with 13 bases between. Written as DNA, the CDR3 is TGTGCCATCAGTGAAGGGGGGGATAATTATGGCTACACCTTC. Protein: CAISEGGDNYGYTF.